This is a list of T cell receptor beta chains from one sample in a study of cytomegalovirus exposure and HLA in healthy donors. The data were produced by immunoSEQ multiplex PCR, yet TCRdb's version contains in-frame clones alone and is incomplete. This sample has 150,000 to 200,000 clones, with 70% to 80% found just once. Sequenced material: PBMCs. The receptors come from a woman aged 40 to 55 in good health and CMV-seronegative. CDR3s include the opening cysteine and the closing phenylalanine or tryptophan.

>17|TRBV29-1|TRBJ2-5
CSVAPSGGGAKRETQYF
>15|TRBV6-5|TRBJ2-7
CASSYGRGGTYEQYF
>16|TRBV6-5|TRBJ2-1
CASSYSSGASYNEQFF
>16|TRBV27|TRBJ2-7
CASSPPGLAAVYEQYF
>14|TRBV5-1|TRBJ1-1
CASSLDREDTEAFF
>13|TRBV7-2|TRBJ2-2
CASSSVLTGELFF
>17|TRBV18|TRBJ2-1
CASSPPGLAGNYNEQFF
>14|TRBV2|TRBJ2-7
CASSAGRLGGEQYF
>15|TRBV5-4|TRBJ1-1
CASSRGGGGNTEAFF
>16|TRBV12-5|TRBJ2-5
CASGSDRGLYGETQYF